The rows below give T cell receptor beta chains drawn from one sample of a study of blood T cell repertoires in COVID-19. Some clones are missing from TCRdb's copy, which holds only in-frame ones; the method was immunoSEQ multiplex PCR. Of about 240,000 clones listed, approximately 86% are singletons. The sample consisted of peripheral blood. These receptors were taken from a woman aged 70-85 years with active or convalescent COVID-19. Each CDR3 is given with its conserved first and last residue. Fields, in order: J gene, V gene, CDR3 protein.

J: TRBJ2-5
V: TRBV6-5
CDR3: CASSSLGGDETQYF

J: TRBJ1-5
V: TRBV5-5
CDR3: CASSLDRAYQPQHF

J: TRBJ2-2
V: TRBV6-2/TRBV6-3
CDR3: CASSPLRAGVMVGELFF

J: TRBJ2-2
V: TRBV6-1
CDR3: CAALTAYTGELFF

J: TRBJ1-1
V: TRBV20-1
CDR3: CSALLNTEAFF

J: TRBJ2-2
V: TRBV5-1
CDR3: CASGLGDSIGELFF

J: TRBJ1-6
V: TRBV6-6
CDR3: CASSPGQDGESPLHF

J: TRBJ2-1
V: TRBV6-5
CDR3: CASSPQGGEQFF

J: TRBJ2-2
V: TRBV4-1
CDR3: CASSQDGPLGSGTGELFF

J: TRBJ2-5
V: TRBV19
CDR3: CASSPTGILQETQYF

J: TRBJ1-6
V: TRBV6-5
CDR3: CATGDRVNSPLHF

J: TRBJ1-5
V: TRBV7-8
CDR3: CASSNRDRVDQPQHF

J: TRBJ2-3
V: TRBV7-2
CDR3: CASSSDFSSTDTQYF

J: TRBJ2-3
V: TRBV18
CDR3: CASSPPGPRAGTAQYF

J: TRBJ2-7
V: TRBV3-1/TRBV3-2
CDR3: CASSQEPLGYEQYF

J: TRBJ1-1
V: TRBV5-1
CDR3: CASSLDVAGTEAFF

J: TRBJ1-1
V: TRBV19
CDR3: CASSIYPARGIDF

J: TRBJ2-1
V: TRBV24-1
CDR3: CATSETRDRGRHEQFF

J: TRBJ1-5
V: TRBV5-4
CDR3: CASSSPNQPQHF

J: TRBJ1-2
V: TRBV24-1
CDR3: CATSDWDRRYGYTF

J: TRBJ2-7
V: TRBV6-5
CDR3: CASSRGQLDAQYF

J: TRBJ1-1
V: TRBV10-3
CDR3: CAISETTLNTEAFF

J: TRBJ1-2
V: TRBV5-4
CDR3: CASSLLQVLETF

J: TRBJ1-2
V: TRBV24-1
CDR3: CATSDMKVRGYTF

J: TRBJ1-6
V: TRBV15
CDR3: CATSRDPSWDSPLHF

J: TRBJ2-7
V: TRBV7-8
CDR3: CASSPGVADEQYF

J: TRBJ2-3
V: TRBV7-6
CDR3: CASSRDRDTQYF

J: TRBJ2-3
V: TRBV12-3/TRBV12-4
CDR3: CASSLAGRAQYF

J: TRBJ1-2
V: TRBV28
CDR3: CASSSPVMGQDGYTF

J: TRBJ1-5
V: TRBV12-3/TRBV12-4
CDR3: CASSQQGDQPQHF

J: TRBJ2-3
V: TRBV5-1
CDR3: CASSRQAFTDTQYF

J: TRBJ1-6
V: TRBV2
CDR3: CASTLKGVNSPLHF

J: TRBJ2-7
V: TRBV7-2
CDR3: CASSLVAGYEQYF

J: TRBJ1-6
V: TRBV7-2
CDR3: CASSPQYNSPLHF

J: TRBJ1-6
V: TRBV5-8
CDR3: CASSLTAGTGTSPLHF

J: TRBJ1-5
V: TRBV18
CDR3: CASSTRGGAYNQPQHF

J: TRBJ2-5
V: TRBV21-1
CDR3: CASSKTFLWAFNPSQETQYF

J: TRBJ2-1
V: TRBV3-1/TRBV3-2
CDR3: CASSQAGTGQFNEQFF

J: TRBJ2-3
V: TRBV9
CDR3: CASSGPGQQDTQYF

J: TRBJ1-5
V: TRBV18
CDR3: CASSPRTGRGNQPQHF

J: TRBJ2-2
V: TRBV6-1
CDR3: CASSESTNTGELFF

J: TRBJ2-1
V: TRBV6-2/TRBV6-3
CDR3: CASSYVVEGTIYGNEQFF

J: TRBJ1-1
V: TRBV7-2
CDR3: CASSLTAAGTEAFF

J: TRBJ2-1
V: TRBV3-1/TRBV3-2
CDR3: CASSQVAGNEQFF

J: TRBJ1-4
V: TRBV5-1
CDR3: CACQLGGATNEKLFF

J: TRBJ2-7
V: TRBV27
CDR3: CASSYTPTGSLYEQYF

J: TRBJ1-1
V: TRBV29-1
CDR3: CSGRQEKSEAFF

J: TRBJ1-4
V: TRBV28
CDR3: CASSLPGGNEKLFF

J: TRBJ2-6
V: TRBV7-2
CDR3: CASSLLSSGANVLTF

J: TRBJ1-1
V: TRBV24-1
CDR3: CATSEGQGAKTEAFF

J: TRBJ1-2
V: TRBV5-4
CDR3: CATRIPALGQQGGYTF

J: TRBJ2-1
V: TRBV11-2
CDR3: CASSLGWGPYNEQFF

J: TRBJ1-1
V: TRBV12-2
CDR3: CASRSSGAAEAFF

J: TRBJ1-1
V: TRBV4-1
CDR3: CASSQVPLEIRGTEAFF

J: TRBJ1-2
V: TRBV10-2
CDR3: CASSDTKSYGYTF

J: TRBJ2-2
V: TRBV24-1
CDR3: CATSAVGASGELFF

J: TRBJ1-1
V: TRBV6-5
CDR3: CASSWGSLNTEAFF

J: TRBJ1-2
V: TRBV29-1
CDR3: CSSGTDGYTF

J: TRBJ1-5
V: TRBV6-1
CDR3: CASSEGPRTGSNLRPQHF